This T cell receptor (beta chain) emerged from a study of blood T cell repertoires in COVID-19. Looking at the study overall: Samples taken during acute and convalescent COVID-19 were collected in the United States, Italy and Spain.

The germline gives CDR1 SSHAT, CDR2 FNYEAQ (reference sequence). V lost 0 bases to trimming and J lost 7 bases, with 10 bases between them. This CDR3 has 14 amino acids. Sequenced by immunoSEQ multiplex PCR; TCRdb stores in-frame clones only, minus some. The top ten clones hold 15% to 20% of a sample with 150,000 to 200,000 clones, roughly nine tenths of them seen once. Sequencing was done on a sample of peripheral blood. The V gene is TRBV7-7, the J gene TRBJ2-1; a possible D gene is TRBD2 (5 bases). This receptor was identified in a man aged 60 to 69 with active or convalescent COVID-19. The CDR3, as DNA: TGTGCCAGCAGCTTAGCGGGAGTGTGGAATGAGCAGTTCTTC. Encoded protein: CASSLAGVWNEQFF.